One sample yielded the 4 T cell receptor beta chains listed below, sequenced in a study of T cells after yellow fever vaccination (dated by TCRdb to about 2019). The protocol used for the library was 5' RACE. The run used an Illumina HiSeq 2500. The raw public reads went through TCRdb reprocessing: fastp at Q25, MiXCR clone calling, in-frame beta chains kept. Rows with a matching CDR3 protein are joined into one entry that keeps the most common DNA and genes. Across this sample there are 78,000 or so distinct CDR3 sequences, with around 7.1% seen only once. The ten largest make up over 25% of the sample. This specimen's treatment or condition label, per the study, means: live attenuated yellow fever vaccine strain. This material consisted of CD8+ T cells sorted from PBMCs, taken about 10 days after the first yellow fever vaccination. The receptors derive from a man between 18 and 35 years old who received the YFV17D yellow fever vaccine.

This clonotype was seen ten or more times. This chain links TRBV11-1 with TRBJ2-3; a possible D gene is TRBD2 (6 bases). The CDR3 is 16 amino acids. V lost 3 bases, J lost 1 base, and 14 bases lay in between. Germline CDR1 SGHAT, CDR2 FQDESV (reference sequence). CDR3 loop: CASSFWRADRTDTQYF. In DNA, the CDR3 is TGTGCCAGCAGCTTTTGGAGGGCGGATCGCACAGATACGCAGTATTTT. Complete variable domain (other parts from reference TRBV11-1 and TRBJ2-3): EAEVAQSPRYKITEKSQAVAFWCDPISGHATLYWYRQILGQGPELLVQFQDESVVDDSQLPKDRFSAERLKGVDSTLKIQPAELGDSAMYLCASSFWRADRTDTQYFGPGTRLTVL.

Ten or more counts support this clonotype. The rearrangement joins TRBV7-6 to TRBJ1-1; D gene uncertain. The germline V and J ends were trimmed by 2 bases and 6 bases, with 10 bases remaining between them. The CDR3 has 13 residues. Germline values: CDR1 SGHVS, CDR2 FNYEAQ. CDR3 amino acids: CASSLSGVSEAFF. CDR3 nucleotides: TGTGCCAGCAGCTTATCTGGAGTATCTGAAGCTTTCTTT.

This sequence joins TRBV29-1 and TRBJ1-5; 7 positions agree with TRBD1. This CDR3 contains 12 residues. J lost 6 bases, V lost 6 bases, and 5 bases had no gene match. From germline, CDR1 is SQVTM and CDR2 ANQGSEA. The CDR3 bases are TGCAGCGTCGGGACAGCATTTCAGCCCCAGCATTTT. The encoded protein is CSVGTAFQPQHF. Full variable domain (remainder filled in from reference TRBV29-1 and TRBJ1-5): SAVISQKPSRDICQRGTSLTIQCQVDSQVTMMFWYRQQPGQSLTLIATANQGSEATYESGFVIDKFPISRPNLTFSTLTVSNMSPEDSSIYLCSVGTAFQPQHFGDGTRLSIL.

This clonotype has a handful of counts. J is TRBJ2-3 and V is TRBV4-1, with a weak D call TRBD1 (5 bases). CDR1 is MGHRA, CDR2 YSYEKL, per germline. The CDR3 has 20 amino acids. The V and J ends lost 0 bases and 0 bases respectively, with 22 bases between them. CDR3: CASSQDWGRVIVSSTDTQYF. CDR3 nucleotides: TGCGCCAGCAGCCAAGATTGGGGCAGGGTTATTGTTTCTAGCACAGATACGCAGTATTTT.